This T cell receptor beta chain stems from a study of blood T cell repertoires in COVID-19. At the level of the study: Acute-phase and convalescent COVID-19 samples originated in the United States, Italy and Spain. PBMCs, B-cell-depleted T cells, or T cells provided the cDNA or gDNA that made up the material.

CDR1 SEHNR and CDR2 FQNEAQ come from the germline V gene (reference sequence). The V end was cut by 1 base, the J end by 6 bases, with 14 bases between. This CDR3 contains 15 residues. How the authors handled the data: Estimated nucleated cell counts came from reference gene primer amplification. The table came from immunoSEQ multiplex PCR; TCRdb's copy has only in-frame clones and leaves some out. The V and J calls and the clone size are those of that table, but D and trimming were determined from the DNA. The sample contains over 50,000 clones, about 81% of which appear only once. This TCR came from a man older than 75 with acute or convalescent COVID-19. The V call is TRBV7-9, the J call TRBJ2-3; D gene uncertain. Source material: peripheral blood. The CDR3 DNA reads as TGTGCCAGCAGCTTAGGGTCCCGGTTTACCGATACGCAGTATTTT. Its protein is CASSLGSRFTDTQYF.